Each of the 3 T cell receptor beta chains below was sequenced from the same sample in a study of Ad26.COV2.S vaccination and SARS-CoV-2 variants. Treatment here: around 19 received Ad26.COV2.S at low or high dose, single or two shots; several received placebo; per-sample allocation not given. Following the first vaccine or placebo injection, samples were taken on day 63. The repertoire was sequenced with immunoSEQ multiplex PCR; TCRdb's copy has only in-frame clones and lacks some. The table records 350,000 to 550,000 clones, 89% of them present only once. The material sequenced was peripheral blood, taken in a trial of Ad26.COV2.S vaccine versus placebo. All receptors come from a person between 18 and 60 years old who received the Ad26.COV2.S COVID-19 vaccine or a placebo.

This chain connects TRBV5-1 to TRBJ2-2; no clear D gene. Germline CDR1 reads SGHRS; CDR2 reads YFSETQ. The CDR3 spans 13 residues. Deletions cut 0 bases from V and 5 bases from J, with 5 bases between. CDR3 loop: CASSLAWTGELFF. The CDR3 region has the DNA TGCGCCAGCAGCTTGGCTTGGACCGGGGAGCTGTTTTTT.

The chain combines TRBV5-1 with TRBJ2-3, with D perhaps matching TRBD1 or TRBD2 (5 bases each). This CDR3 region has 16 residues. CDR1 is SGHRS and CDR2 is YFSETQ in the germline V gene. The ends were cut back, 4 bases at V and 3 bases at J, with 18 bases in the middle. For the CDR3, the DNA is TGCGCCAGCAGCGCCATCGCTTGGGGGAAGACAGATACGCAGTATTTT. It specifies CASSAIAWGKTDTQYF.

The chain has TRBV6-5 and TRBJ2-2, with no clear D. The CDR3 totals 15 residues. The V end was cut by 1 base, the J end by 1 base, with 7 bases between. Germline-derived CDR1 and CDR2 are MNHEY and SVGAGI. CDR3 protein: CASSYWVGNTGELFF. In DNA form, the CDR3 reads TGTGCCAGCAGTTACTGGGTCGGGAACACCGGGGAGCTGTTTTTT.